Presented here are 31 T cell receptor beta chains from one specimen sequenced in a study of T cells in localized non-small cell lung cancer. Assay: immunoSEQ multiplex PCR; the TCRdb copy retains only in-frame clones and omits some. Altogether 5,000 to 6,500 clones are present, roughly 35% being singletons, with the ten largest covering around 8.7%. The material sequenced was lung tumor tissue, taken before any cancer treatment. The receptor source for this set is a male donor aged 60 or over with stage I squamous cell lung carcinoma.

This clone was detected a few times. CDR3 loop: CASSYTPLAGSYEQYF. The CDR3 DNA follows: TGTGCCAGCAGTTATACCCCCCTAGCGGGGAGCTACGAGCAGTACTTC. V and J are TRBV6-8 and TRBJ2-7; 9 nucleotides align to TRBD2. The trim removed 3 bases at V and 3 bases at J, leaving 9 bases unmatched. Germline CDR1 and CDR2: MNHGY and SAAAGT. CDR3 length equals 16 residues.

This clone was detected only once. The V and J genes are TRBV9 and TRBJ2-7, with D hard to call. The length of the CDR3 is 12 residues. The V end lost 5 bases, the J end lost 6 bases, and 12 bases lay between the germline ends. Germline loops: CDR1 SGDLS, CDR2 YYNGEE. The CDR3 region is CASSSYPPEQYF. Here the CDR3 DNA reads TGTGCCAGCAGTTCCTACCCCCCCGAGCAGTACTTC.

This clone was seen a handful of times. This rearrangement joins TRBV5-5 to TRBJ1-2, with unresolved D. The CDR3 covers 16 residues. In germline, CDR1 is SGHKS, CDR2 YYEKEE (reference sequence). Trimming took 4 bases from V and 4 from J, leaving 20 bases between them. The CDR3 protein is CASSRPTLEALYGYTF. Here the CDR3 DNA reads TGTGCCAGCAGCCGCCCCACGTTGGAGGCGCTCTATGGCTACACCTTC.

CDR3 in amino acids: CSVEDTRGTNTGELFF. The CDR3 DNA follows: TGCAGCGTTGAAGATACGCGGGGAACGAACACCGGGGAGCTGTTTTTT. The J gene is TRBJ2-2, the V gene TRBV29-1, with D perhaps TRBD2 (6 bases). V lost 0 bases to trimming and J lost 0 bases, with 11 bases between them. Germline V CDR1 and CDR2: SQVTM, ANQGSEA. CDR3 length: 16 amino acids.

This clone was seen a single time. This CDR3 reads CASRGVGDTGELFF. The CDR3 region has the DNA TGTGCCAGCAGGGGGGTCGGGGACACCGGGGAGCTGTTTTTT. The chain employs TRBV25-1 and TRBJ2-2; D may be TRBD1 or TRBD2 (5 bases each). Trimming took off 6 bases at V and 3 bases at J, with 11 bases between the two ends. This CDR3 is 14 amino acids long. Germline values: CDR1 MGHDK, CDR2 SYGVNS.

This chain uses TRBV19 with TRBJ1-5, with D uncertain. The germline gives CDR1 LNHDA, CDR2 SQIVND (reference sequence). This CDR3 has 13 residues. The ends were cut back, 5 bases at V and 2 bases at J, with 7 bases in the middle. CDR3 DNA: TGTGCCAGTAGTTACCGGGGCAATCAGCCCCAGCATTTT. It encodes CASSYRGNQPQHF.

This clone has just a few counts. This chain uses TRBV10-3 with TRBJ2-1; the match to TRBD2 covers 13 bases. Germline loops: CDR1 ENHRY, CDR2 SYGVKD. The CDR3 extends over 15 amino acids. With 8 bases clipped from V and 6 bases from J, the junction kept 7 bases outside the gene matches. CDR3 amino acids: CAISTSGGAPNEQFF. The CDR3, as DNA: TGTGCCATCTCTACTAGCGGGGGGGCCCCCAATGAGCAGTTCTTC.

This clone was found a few times. The chain links TRBV7-5 to TRBJ2-6; TRBD1, as called in the table, went unchecked against the DNA. TRBV7-5 is a recognized pseudogene. The CDR3 sequence is 15 residues long. CDR3 sequence reads: CASSQGQGGANVLTF. The CDR3 bases are TGTGCCAGCAGCCAGGGACAGGGTGGGGCCAACGTCCTGACTTTC.

In this sample, this clone turned up a few times. The chain couples TRBV30 to TRBJ1-4; no clear D. V lost 2 bases and J lost 7, with 17 bases in between. The CDR3 extends over 15 amino acids. Germline V CDR1 and CDR2: GTSNPN, SVGIG (reference sequence). The CDR3 region has the DNA TGTGCCTGGAGTCCCAGCCCCGGCGCGGGTGAAAAACTGTTTTTT. This translates into CAWSPSPGAGEKLFF.

The V call is TRBV6-8, the J call TRBJ1-1, with D possibly TRBD1 on 5 matching bases. The CDR3 has 13 residues. Germline lookup yields CDR1 MNHGY and CDR2 SAAAGT. V was shortened by 2 bases and J by 1 base, with 5 bases between the two germline ends. CDR3 region: CASSYGGNTEAFF. The CDR3 DNA reads as TGTGCCAGCAGTTACGGGGGGAACACTGAAGCTTTCTTT.

This clone was counted only a few times. The chain carries TRBV28 and TRBJ1-4; TRBD1 aligns across 7 bases. The V gene's germline CDR1 is MDHEN and CDR2 SYDVKM. J was trimmed by 7 bases and V by 8 bases; bases with no gene match: 7. The length of the CDR3 is 13 residues. Here the CDR3 DNA reads TGTGCCAGCCGGGACAGCCGCCTTGAAAAACTGTTTTTT. Its protein is CASRDSRLEKLFF. The whole variable domain, remainder taken from reference TRBV28 and TRBJ1-4, is DVKVTQSSRYLVKRTGEKVFLECVQDMDHENMFWYRQDPGLGLRLIYFSYDVKMKEKGDIPEGYSVSREKKERFSLILESASTNQTSMYLCASRDSRLEKLFFGSGTQLSVL.

CDR3 DNA sequence: TGTGCCAGCAGTAAGCTCAGAGATGGCTACACCTTC. Translating it yields CASSKLRDGYTF. V and J are TRBV28 and TRBJ1-2; D unclear. V was shortened by 5 bases and J by 6 bases, with 10 bases between the two germline ends. CDR3 length: 12 amino acids. CDR1 and CDR2 (germline): MDHEN, SYDVKM.

This clone counts as medium-sized. The V and J genes are TRBV6-8 and TRBJ2-2; D remains unclear. Germline values: CDR1 MNHGY, CDR2 SAAAGT. The CDR3 runs to 17 residues. V dropped 6 bases and J dropped 0 bases, with 17 bases sitting between them. The CDR3 DNA is TGTGCCAGCAGCCCCCACCAACTCGGCTCGAACACCGGGGAGCTGTTTTTT. Translation gives CASSPHQLGSNTGELFF.

This clone came up a few times. V is TRBV9 and J is TRBJ2-7; no reliable D call. The CDR3 is 15 residues long. Germline V gene lookup returns CDR1 SGDLS and CDR2 YYNGEE. V lost 0 bases and J 2 bases, leaving 12 bases between the germline ends. The CDR3 DNA follows: TGTGCCAGCAGCGTAGGAGTAGGCGGTACCTACGAGCAGTACTTC. It encodes CASSVGVGGTYEQYF.

This chain's CDR3 is CASSDWTGPNYGYTF. In DNA, the CDR3 is TGTGCCAGCAGTGATTGGACAGGGCCTAACTATGGCTACACCTTC. The chain has TRBV6-7 and TRBJ1-2, with 8 nucleotides matching TRBD1. TRBV6-7 is noted as an ORF with a role that remains uncertain. Trimming removed 5 bases from V and 0 bases from J; junction bases left unmatched: 5. The CDR3 is made up of 15 amino acids.

The rearrangement links TRBV11-3 to TRBJ1-1; TRBD1 aligns across 8 bases. The CDR3 contains 14 residues. CDR1 and CDR2 from the germline V gene are SGHNT and YENEEA. After removal of 5 bases from V and 5 bases from J, the junction contained 7 bases not matched to a gene. CDR3 loop: CASSLQGAGTEAFF. In DNA, the CDR3 is TGTGCCAGCAGCCTCCAGGGGGCAGGGACTGAAGCTTTCTTT.

In its sample, this clone ranks as medium-sized (0.01 to 0.1%). This rearrangement joins TRBV6-8 to TRBJ2-2; possibly TRBD1 for D (6 bases). Germline lookup yields CDR1 MNHGY and CDR2 SAAAGT. This CDR3 comprises 15 residues. V was pared by 5 bases and J by 1 base, with 11 bases between. CDR3 in DNA: TGTGCCAGCAGTGTCGGACAGTGGAACACCGGGGAGCTGTTTTTT. Its protein product is CASSVGQWNTGELFF.

The rearrangement links TRBV6-8 to TRBJ2-1; D is unclear. Germline CDR1 reads MNHGY; CDR2 reads SAAAGT. V lost 6 bases and J 8 bases, leaving 14 bases between the germline ends. The CDR3 is 13 residues long. CDR3 sequence: CASSWAAWDEQFF. In nucleotides, the CDR3 is TGTGCCAGCAGCTGGGCCGCTTGGGATGAGCAGTTCTTC.

This clone was found a few times. The chain employs TRBV6-8 and TRBJ2-5; possibly TRBD1 or TRBD2 for D (5 bases each). The V gene's germline CDR1 is MNHGY and CDR2 SAAAGT. Trimming left V 3 bases short and J 4 bases short, with 12 bases between. The CDR3 is made up of 14 amino acids. CDR3 in DNA: TGTGCCAGCAGTTATGTCAGGGACCGAGAGACCCAGTACTTC. Residues: CASSYVRDRETQYF.

Here the CDR3 reads CASSPPGTQETQYF. CDR3 nucleotides: TGTGCCAGCAGCCCCCCCGGGACACAGGAGACCCAGTACTTC. The chain is built from TRBV11-3 and TRBJ2-5; D perhaps matches TRBD1 (6 bases). Looked up from germline, CDR1 is SGHNT and CDR2 is YENEEA. V lost 5 bases, J lost 5 bases, and 15 bases lay in between. This CDR3 has 14 amino acids.

The chain carries TRBV19 and TRBJ2-5, with 7 bases matching TRBD2. Trimming at V came to 10 bases and at J to 1 base, leaving 6 bases not matched to a gene. The CDR3 runs 13 residues. CDR1 is LNHDA, CDR2 SQIVND, per germline (reference sequence). Here the CDR3 DNA reads TGTGCCACCGCTAGCGGCGCCCAAGAGACCCAGTACTTC. This encodes CATASGAQETQYF. Filled out from reference TRBV19 and TRBJ2-5, the complete variable domain reads DGGITQSPKYLFRKEGQNVTLSCEQNLNHDAMYWYRQDPGQGLRLIYYSQIVNDFQKGDIAEGYSVSREKKESFPLTVTSAQKNPTAFYLCATASGAQETQYFGPGTRLLVL.

The chain recombines TRBV30 with TRBJ1-1; D not resolved. The V end was cut by 0 bases, the J end by 3 bases, with 8 bases between. Germline V lookup: CDR1 GTSNPN, CDR2 SVGIG (reference sequence). The CDR3 runs 13 residues. The CDR3 DNA sequence: TGTGCCTGGAGTGTCGTAGGGTACACTGAAGCTTTCTTT. It encodes CAWSVVGYTEAFF. The variable domain in full, with the rest retrieved from reference TRBV30 and TRBJ1-1, is SQTIHQWPATLVQPVGSPLSLECTVEGTSNPNLYWYRQAAGRGLQLLFYSVGIGQISSEVPQNLSASRPQDRQFILSSKKLLLSDSGFYLCAWSVVGYTEAFFGQGTRLTVV.

Concerning this clone: Within the sample, other DNA sequences also encode this same CDR3. The gene calls are TRBV18 and TRBJ2-5, with D unclear. The CDR3 is 12 residues long. The V and J ends lost 1 base and 5 bases respectively, with 5 bases between them. The germline V gene encodes CDR1 KGHSH and CDR2 LQKENI. CDR3: CASSPLGETQYF. CDR3 nucleotides: TGTGCCAGCTCACCACTGGGCGAGACCCAGTACTTC.

The rearrangement uses TRBV29-1 and TRBJ1-5, with 10 bases lining up with TRBD1. Trimming at V came to 7 bases and at J to 4 bases, leaving 10 bases not matched to a gene. The CDR3 is 15 residues long. Germline lookup yields CDR1 SQVTM and CDR2 ANQGSEA. The CDR3 sequence is CSAATGGVGNQPQHF. Written as DNA, the CDR3 is TGCAGCGCCGCGACAGGGGGCGTGGGAAATCAGCCCCAGCATTTT.

This chain uses TRBV6-7 with TRBJ1-2; 7 bases map to TRBD1. TRBV6-7 is noted as an ORF with a role that remains uncertain. CDR3 length: 16 residues. V was pared by 6 bases and J by 8 bases, with 18 bases of the junction left unmatched. Written as DNA, the CDR3 is TGTGCCAGCAGGCGCAGGACAGGCCAGACACTTTCGGGCTACACCTTC. Translating it yields CASRRRTGQTLSGYTF.

In this sample, this clone is large (0.1 to 1%). V usage is TRBV19 and J usage is TRBJ1-4; possibly TRBD1 for D (5 bases). Germline lookup yields CDR1 LNHDA and CDR2 SQIVND (reference sequence). The CDR3 spans 13 residues. The CDR3 nucleotides are TGTGCATCAGGCCCACAGGTTGGGGAAAAACTGTTTTTT. Its translation: CASGPQVGEKLFF.

This chain links TRBV18 with TRBJ1-4; 9 bases align to TRBD1. The germline V gene has CDR1 KGHSH and CDR2 LQKENI. The CDR3 is 18 amino acids. The V and J ends lost 2 bases and 0 bases, in that order; junction bases with no gene match: 7. CDR3 nucleotides: TGTGCCAGCTCACCAAGAGCGGACAGGGGTGCAACTAATGAAAAACTGTTTTTT. This gives the protein CASSPRADRGATNEKLFF. The full variable domain, rest sourced from reference TRBV18 and TRBJ1-4, is NAGVMQNPRHLVRRRGQEARLRCSPMKGHSHVYWYRQLPEEGLKFMVYLQKENIIDESGMPKERFSAEFPKEGPSILRIQQVVRGDSAAYFCASSPRADRGATNEKLFFGSGTQLSVL.

The CDR3 spells CASSPLLRELGEQYF. The CDR3 DNA reads TGCGCCAGCAGCCCCCTCTTGAGGGAGCTGGGCGAGCAGTACTTC. The rearrangement links TRBV1 to TRBJ2-7; the D call of TRBD2 is as the table states it, not checked on the DNA. TRBV1 is given as a pseudogene. The length of the CDR3 is 15 residues.

The rearrangement joins TRBV30 to TRBJ2-5; D is uncertain. Germline CDR1 reads GTSNPN; CDR2 reads SVGIG (reference sequence). This CDR3 has 16 amino acids. Deletions cut 4 bases from V and 1 base from J, with 19 bases between. CDR3 nucleotides: TGTGCCTGGACCCCGGACGGAATTAACTCCCAAGAGACCCAGTACTTC. It yields the protein CAWTPDGINSQETQYF.

This chain joins TRBV27 and TRBJ2-7, with D possibly TRBD1 on 6 matching bases. The CDR3 extends over 17 amino acids. V shed 6 bases and J shed 0 bases, with 21 bases lying between them. The germline CDR1 and CDR2 sequences are MNHEY and SMNVEV (reference sequence). The CDR3 loop reads CASSSTNGQPASYEQYF. The CDR3 nucleotides read TGTGCCAGCAGCTCAACCAATGGACAGCCTGCCTCCTACGAGCAGTACTTC.

In this sample, this clone turned up a few times. The chain recombines TRBV6-8 with TRBJ2-7; TRBD1 might be the D (5 bases). Germline-derived CDR1 and CDR2 are MNHGY and SAAAGT. V was clipped by 5 bases and J by 3 bases, with 11 bases between them. The CDR3 has 13 residues. The CDR3 DNA follows: TGTGCCAGCAGTGACAGTTTGGGCTACGAGCAGTACTTC. Translation: CASSDSLGYEQYF.